This is a list of T cell receptor beta chains from one sample in a study of blood T cell repertoires in COVID-19. The method was immunoSEQ multiplex PCR; TCRdb's version includes in-frame clones alone and lacks a portion of them. Seen here are just over 300,000 clones, around nine tenths observed once, and the top ten hold 1.5% to 2%. The sequencing sample was made of peripheral blood. The receptors derive from a woman aged 25 to 39 with COVID-19, enrolled during active disease. The CDR3 runs from the conserved cysteine through the conserved F or W. The D gene is left open where the match is weak. Not every row has a clone size; where given, it reads once, few, many or a size class.

clone size | J gene | V gene | D gene | CDR3 DNA | CDR3 protein
NA | TRBJ2-7 | TRBV6-2/TRBV6-3 | TRBD1 | TGTGCCAGCAGACCTGGGACAGGATACTACGAGCAGTACTTC | CASRPGTGYYEQYF
NA | TRBJ1-2 | TRBV19 | NA | TGTGCCAGTAGTACGGGACACTTAGCTAACTATGGCTACACCTTC | CASSTGHLANYGYTF
NA | TRBJ1-6 | TRBV14 | NA | TGTGCCAGCAGCCAGTATCGGGGGGTAGTTAATTCACCCCTCCACTTT | CASSQYRGVVNSPLHF
NA | TRBJ2-5 | TRBV6-6 | TRBD2 | TGTGCCAGCAGTCGATCGACTAGCGGGGGGATGGAGACCCAGTACTTC | CASSRSTSGGMETQYF
NA | TRBJ2-3 | TRBV7-3 | TRBD2 | TGTGCCAGCGGTGCGGGGGGCCGTCGCACAGATACGCAGTATTTT | CASGAGGRRTDTQYF
NA | TRBJ1-2 | TRBV6-5 | NA | TGTGCCAGCAGTTACTCCCGGGGTCGCAACTATGGCTACACCTTC | CASSYSRGRNYGYTF
once | TRBJ2-3 | TRBV4-2 | TRBD2 | TGTGCCAGCAGCCAAGACGGGGGGGCGGCAGATACGCAGTATTTT | CASSQDGGAADTQYF
NA | TRBJ2-3 | TRBV5-8 | TRBD2 | TGTGCCAGCAGCTTAGCGGGGGGGTTCACAGATACGCAGTATTTT | CASSLAGGFTDTQYF
NA | TRBJ1-1 | TRBV5-6 | TRBD1 | TGTGCCAGCAGCTTTCGCGGACAGGCGAACACTGAAGCTTTCTTT | CASSFRGQANTEAFF
NA | TRBJ1-6 | TRBV15 | NA | TGTGCCACCAGCAGAGCTACAGGGAACTATAATTCACCCCTCCACTTT | CATSRATGNYNSPLHF
NA | TRBJ1-5 | TRBV18 | NA | TGTGCCAGCTCACCCGGGTTTGGTCAGCCCCAGCATTTT | CASSPGFGQPQHF
NA | TRBJ1-1 | TRBV18 | NA | TGTGCCAGCTCACAAAGTAATAGGCCGGAGGGCACTGAAGCTTTCTTT | CASSQSNRPEGTEAFF
NA | TRBJ1-2 | TRBV11-2 | TRBD1 | TGTGCCAGCAGCGTTGGAGTGGGCAGGGGGAACTATGGCTACACCTTC | CASSVGVGRGNYGYTF
NA | TRBJ1-1 | TRBV5-1 | TRBD1 | TGCGCCAGCAGCTGGGGGACAGGGTCACTAAACACTGAAGCTTTCTTT | CASSWGTGSLNTEAFF
NA | TRBJ2-1 | TRBV12-3/TRBV12-4 | NA | TGTGCCAGCAGTACCCACTCCGCCGGGGAGCAGTTCTTC | CASSTHSAGEQFF
NA | TRBJ2-1 | TRBV28 | TRBD2 | TGTGCCAGCAGTCTCGGACTAGCGGGGGTACTTACGAGCTCCTACAATGAGCAGTTCTTC | CASSLGLAGVLTSSYNEQFF
once | TRBJ2-5 | TRBV7-8 | NA | TGTGCCAGCAGCCCGTTTACAGGGATTGGGGAGACCCAGTACTTC | CASSPFTGIGETQYF
NA | TRBJ2-5 | TRBV27 | TRBD2 | TGTGCCAGCAGTTTAGATCCTAGCGGGACCCAAGAGACCCAGTACTTC | CASSLDPSGTQETQYF
NA | TRBJ1-2 | TRBV4-2 | NA | TGTGCCAGCAGCCAGGGCCGGGGCTACACCTTC | CASSQGRGYTF
NA | TRBJ2-1 | TRBV30 | NA | TGTGCCTGGACCAGCGGTGTGGGCGAAGTTGAGCAGTTCTTC | CAWTSGVGEVEQFF
NA | TRBJ1-1 | TRBV28 | NA | TGTGCCAGCAGTCGTCTATCCACTGAAGCTTTCTTT | CASSRLSTEAFF
NA | TRBJ1-6 | TRBV28 | NA | TGTGCCAGCAGTTTTCCCCAACAGGGAAATTCACCCCTCCACTTT | CASSFPQQGNSPLHF
NA | TRBJ2-1 | TRBV7-7 | TRBD2 | TGTGCTAGCATCCCACTAGCGGGAGCCTACAATGAGCAGTTCTTC | CASIPLAGAYNEQFF
NA | TRBJ1-2 | TRBV11-2 | NA | TGTGCCAGCAGCGGGGAGTTAGCTAACTATGGCTACACCTTC | CASSGELANYGYTF
NA | TRBJ2-1 | TRBV2 | TRBD2 | TGTGCCAGCAGCGAAGAGCGGGGGGCCAGGGTGTATGAGCAGTTCTTC | CASSEERGARVYEQFF
NA | TRBJ2-5 | TRBV15 | NA | TGTGCCACCAGCAGAGAATGGGACTCCCAGGGTGAGACCCAGTACTTC | CATSREWDSQGETQYF
NA | TRBJ1-2 | TRBV6-5 | NA | TGTGCCAGCAGCGCGGGGAGGGGCTATGGCTACACCTTC | CASSAGRGYGYTF
NA | TRBJ2-2 | TRBV5-6 | NA | TGTGCCAGCACCTGGGGGGCCGGGGAGCTGTTTTTT | CASTWGAGELFF
NA | TRBJ2-3 | TRBV5-1 | NA | TGCGCCAGCAGCTTCCTAACAGATACGCAGTATTTT | CASSFLTDTQYF
NA | TRBJ1-6 | TRBV21-1 | NA | TGTGCCAGCAGTGGCGGGACAGCTCTGCAGGGTGATAATTCACCCCTCCACTTT | CASSGGTALQGDNSPLHF
NA | TRBJ1-3 | TRBV11-2 | TRBD1 | TGTGCCAGCAGCCCAGGACCGGGACAGCGTAGCTCTGGAAACACCATATATTTT | CASSPGPGQRSSGNTIYF
NA | TRBJ1-2 | TRBV12-5 | NA | TGTGCTAGTGGTTTGTCGGTAAACTATGGCTACACCTTC | CASGLSVNYGYTF
NA | TRBJ2-1 | TRBV11-3 | TRBD2 | TGTGCCAGCAGCTTGGGGACTAGCGGGGTTATTGAGCAGTTCTTC | CASSLGTSGVIEQFF
NA | TRBJ2-3 | TRBV5-4 | NA | TGTGCCAGCAGCTTTCCAGCGGAAACGCAGTATTTT | CASSFPAETQYF
NA | TRBJ2-3 | TRBV5-4 | NA | TGTGCCAGCAGCTTGGACCAGAGGAGCGCGATGGATACGCAGTATTTT | CASSLDQRSAMDTQYF
NA | TRBJ2-3 | TRBV7-9 | NA | TGTGCCAGCAGCTTAGGGGCAGGGACAGATACGCAGTATTTT | CASSLGAGTDTQYF
once | TRBJ1-5 | TRBV19 | TRBD1 | TGTGCCAGTACCAGCGACCCGGGGACAGATCATCAGCCCCAGCATTTT | CASTSDPGTDHQPQHF
NA | TRBJ2-5 | TRBV11-3 | NA | TGTGCCAGCAGCTTAGTCGCGACAACGGAGACCCAGTACTTC | CASSLVATTETQYF
NA | TRBJ1-5 | TRBV6-5 | NA | TGTGCCAGCAGAGCCCGTAGGGGAAGCAATCAGCCCCAGCATTTT | CASRARRGSNQPQHF
NA | TRBJ1-1 | TRBV4-1 | TRBD1 | TGCGCCAGCAGCCGGACAGGGTTCGGGTACACTGAAGCTTTCTTT | CASSRTGFGYTEAFF
NA | TRBJ2-1 | TRBV5-6 | TRBD2 | TGTGCCAGCAGCCAGGGACTAGCGAGCTCCTACAATGAGCAGTTCTTC | CASSQGLASSYNEQFF
NA | TRBJ1-2 | TRBV7-9 | NA | TGTGCCAGCAGCGAACAGCAGAACTATGGCTACACCTTC | CASSEQQNYGYTF
NA | TRBJ1-2 | TRBV4-2 | NA | TGTGCCAGCAGCCAAGGGGAGCGGAAAATTAACTATGGCTACACCTTC | CASSQGERKINYGYTF
NA | TRBJ2-2 | TRBV5-4 | NA | TGTGCCAGCATAAAGCAAACTACCGGGGAGCTGTTTTTT | CASIKQTTGELFF
NA | TRBJ1-2 | TRBV19 | NA | TGTGCCAGTAGTCAGGAGGGGCCTTATGGCTACACCTTC | CASSQEGPYGYTF
NA | TRBJ1-1 | TRBV18 | NA | TGTGCCAGCTCACCTGTCTTGAACACTGAAGCTTTCTTT | CASSPVLNTEAFF
NA | TRBJ1-1 | TRBV4-3 | NA | TGCGCCAGCAGCCAAGATATTGGGGGCGCTTACAACCCCGCCACTGAAGCTTTCTTT | CASSQDIGGAYNPATEAFF
NA | TRBJ2-1 | TRBV18 | TRBD1 | TGTGCCAGCTCACGGGACAGGGGTAATGAGCAGTTCTTC | CASSRDRGNEQFF
few | TRBJ2-7 | TRBV5-1 | NA | TGCGCCAGCAGCTTGGGTCCTCAGGACACCTCCTACGAGCAGTACTTC | CASSLGPQDTSYEQYF
NA | TRBJ2-7 | TRBV2 | NA | TGTGCCAGCAGTGATTGGACATCCACCTACGAGCAGTACTTC | CASSDWTSTYEQYF
NA | TRBJ2-7 | TRBV7-6 | NA | TGTGCCAGCAGCCTGACAGGAAACTACGAGCAGTACTTC | CASSLTGNYEQYF
NA | TRBJ2-7 | TRBV4-3 | NA | TGCGCCAGCAGCCAATCCCCTGCCGGCGAGCAGTACTTC | CASSQSPAGEQYF
NA | TRBJ2-5 | TRBV7-8 | TRBD2 | TGTGCCAGCAGCTTATTCGCTAGCGGGGGGGCCTCGGAGACCCAGTACTTC | CASSLFASGGASETQYF
NA | TRBJ2-1 | TRBV6-6 | NA | TGTGCCAGCACGAAAAGGACTACATGGGCCGATGAGCAGTTCTTC | CASTKRTTWADEQFF
NA | TRBJ2-3 | TRBV7-3 | NA | TGTGCCAGCAGCTTGCAGGGGATCCCTACAGATACGCAGTATTTT | CASSLQGIPTDTQYF
NA | TRBJ1-1 | TRBV4-1 | NA | TGCGCCAGCAGCCATCTATTTTCCGGTGTTGACACTGAAGCTTTCTTT | CASSHLFSGVDTEAFF
NA | TRBJ2-5 | TRBV4-2 | NA | TGTGCCAGCAGCCAAGAAAGTCGTAGCGACCGACAAGAGACCCAGTACTTC | CASSQESRSDRQETQYF
NA | TRBJ1-2 | TRBV2 | NA | TGTGCCAGCAGTGAGCTATATGGCTACACCTTC | CASSELYGYTF
NA | TRBJ1-6 | TRBV6-5 | NA | TGTGCCAGCAGTCCGATGACAGGATATAATTCACCCCTCCACTTT | CASSPMTGYNSPLHF
NA | TRBJ1-3 | TRBV18 | NA | TGTGCCAGCTCGGACATCTCTGGAAACACCATATATTTT | CASSDISGNTIYF